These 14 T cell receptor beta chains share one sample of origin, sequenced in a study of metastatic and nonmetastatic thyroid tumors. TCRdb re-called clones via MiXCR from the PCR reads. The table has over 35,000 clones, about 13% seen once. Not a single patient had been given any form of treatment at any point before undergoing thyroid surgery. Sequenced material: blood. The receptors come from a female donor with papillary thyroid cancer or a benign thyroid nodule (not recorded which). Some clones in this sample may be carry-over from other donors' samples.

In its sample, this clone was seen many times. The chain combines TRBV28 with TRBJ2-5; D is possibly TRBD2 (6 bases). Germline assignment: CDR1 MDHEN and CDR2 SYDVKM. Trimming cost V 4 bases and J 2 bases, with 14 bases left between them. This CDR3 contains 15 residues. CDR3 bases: TGTGCCAGCAGTTCCCCGGGACTGAGACAAGAGACCCAGTACTTC. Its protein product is CASSSPGLRQETQYF.

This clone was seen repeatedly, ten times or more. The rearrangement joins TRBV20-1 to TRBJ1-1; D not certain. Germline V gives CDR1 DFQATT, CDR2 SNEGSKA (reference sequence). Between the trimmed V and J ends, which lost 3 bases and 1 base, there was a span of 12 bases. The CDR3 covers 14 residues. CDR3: CSASAHGGNTEAFF. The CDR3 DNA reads TGCAGTGCTAGTGCCCATGGAGGGAACACTGAAGCTTTCTTT.

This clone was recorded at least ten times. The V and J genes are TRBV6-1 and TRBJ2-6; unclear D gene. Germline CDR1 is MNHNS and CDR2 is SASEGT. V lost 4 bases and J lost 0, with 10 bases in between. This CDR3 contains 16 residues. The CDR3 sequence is CASSALHSSGANVLTF. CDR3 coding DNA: TGTGCCAGCAGTGCGCTACACAGCTCTGGGGCCAACGTCCTGACTTTC.

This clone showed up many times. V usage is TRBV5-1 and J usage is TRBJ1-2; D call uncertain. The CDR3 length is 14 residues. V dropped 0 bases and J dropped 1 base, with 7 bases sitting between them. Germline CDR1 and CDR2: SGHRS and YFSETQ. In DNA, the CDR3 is TGCGCCAGCAGCTTGGTGGCGGTTAACTATGGCTACACCTTC. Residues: CASSLVAVNYGYTF.

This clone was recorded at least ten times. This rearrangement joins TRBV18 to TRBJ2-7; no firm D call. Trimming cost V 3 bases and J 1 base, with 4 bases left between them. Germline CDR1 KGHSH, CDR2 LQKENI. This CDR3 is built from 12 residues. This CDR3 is CASSPQSYEQYF. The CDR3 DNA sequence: TGTGCCAGCTCACCCCAATCCTACGAGCAGTACTTC.

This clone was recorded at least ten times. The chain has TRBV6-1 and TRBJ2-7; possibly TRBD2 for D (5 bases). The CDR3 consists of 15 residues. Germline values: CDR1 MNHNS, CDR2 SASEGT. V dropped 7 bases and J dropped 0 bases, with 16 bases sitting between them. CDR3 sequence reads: CASTPSAGFSYEQYF. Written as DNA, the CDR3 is TGTGCCAGCACCCCATCGGCGGGTTTCTCCTACGAGCAGTACTTC.

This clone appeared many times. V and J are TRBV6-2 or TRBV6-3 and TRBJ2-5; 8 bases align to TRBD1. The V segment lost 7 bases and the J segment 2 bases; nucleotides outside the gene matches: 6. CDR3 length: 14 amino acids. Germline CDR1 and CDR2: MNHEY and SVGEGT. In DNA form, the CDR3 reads TGTGCCAGCATACAGGGGGGTGGTCAAGAGACCCAGTACTTC. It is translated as CASIQGGGQETQYF.

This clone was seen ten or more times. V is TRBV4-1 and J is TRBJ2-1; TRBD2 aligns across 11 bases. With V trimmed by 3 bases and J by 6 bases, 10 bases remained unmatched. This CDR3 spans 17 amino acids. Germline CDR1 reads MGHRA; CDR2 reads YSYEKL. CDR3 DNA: TGCGCCAGCAGCCACGAAGGGACTAGCGGCTTCACCAATGAGCAGTTCTTC. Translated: CASSHEGTSGFTNEQFF.

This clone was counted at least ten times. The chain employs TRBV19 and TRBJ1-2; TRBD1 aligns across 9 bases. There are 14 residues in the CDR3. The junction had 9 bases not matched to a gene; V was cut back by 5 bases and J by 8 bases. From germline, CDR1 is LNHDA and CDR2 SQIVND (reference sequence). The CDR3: CASSSRDRDRGYTF. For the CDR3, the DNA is TGTGCCAGTAGTTCACGGGACAGGGATCGAGGCTACACCTTC.

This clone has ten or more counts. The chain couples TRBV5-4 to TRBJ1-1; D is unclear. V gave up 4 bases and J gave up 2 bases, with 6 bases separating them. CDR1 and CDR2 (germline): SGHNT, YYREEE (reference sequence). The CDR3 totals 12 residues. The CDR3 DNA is TGTGCCAGCAGCCGGGTAAACACTGAAGCTTTCTTT. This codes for CASSRVNTEAFF.

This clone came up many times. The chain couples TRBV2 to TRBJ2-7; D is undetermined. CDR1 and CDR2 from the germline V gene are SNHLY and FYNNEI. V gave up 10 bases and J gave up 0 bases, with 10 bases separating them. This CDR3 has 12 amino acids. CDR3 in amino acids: CATVFSSYEQYF. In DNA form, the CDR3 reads TGTGCCACAGTCTTTAGCTCCTACGAGCAGTACTTC.

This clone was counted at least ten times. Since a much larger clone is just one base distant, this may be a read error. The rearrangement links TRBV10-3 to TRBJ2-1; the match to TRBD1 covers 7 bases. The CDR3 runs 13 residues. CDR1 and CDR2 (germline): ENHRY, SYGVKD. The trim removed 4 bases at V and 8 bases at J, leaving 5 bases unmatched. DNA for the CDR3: TGTGCCATCAGTGGTAACAGGGGTTATGAGCAGTTCTTC. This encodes CAISGNRGYEQFF.

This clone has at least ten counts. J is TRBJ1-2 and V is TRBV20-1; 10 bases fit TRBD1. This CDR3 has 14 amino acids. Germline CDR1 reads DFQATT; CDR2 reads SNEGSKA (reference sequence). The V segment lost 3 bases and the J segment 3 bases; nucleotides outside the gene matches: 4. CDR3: CSARGTGVDYGYTF. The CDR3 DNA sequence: TGCAGTGCTAGGGGGACAGGGGTCGACTATGGCTACACCTTC.

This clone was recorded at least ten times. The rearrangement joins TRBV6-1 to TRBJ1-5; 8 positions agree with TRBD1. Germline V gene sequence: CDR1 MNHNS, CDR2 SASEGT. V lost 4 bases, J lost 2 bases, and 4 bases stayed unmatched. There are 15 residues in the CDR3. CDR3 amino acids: CASSALDRGNQPQHF. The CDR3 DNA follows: TGTGCCAGCAGTGCCCTGGACAGGGGCAATCAGCCCCAGCATTTT.